This T cell receptor beta chain was recorded in a study of post-analysis software for immune sequencing data. Study overall: Recorded disease courses covered relapsing-remitting, secondary progressive and progressive-relapsing multiple sclerosis. Some patients had no subtype annotation.

Whole-study results and caveats: There was significantly lower normalized Chao1 diversity in multiple sclerosis patients than in controls.

Unique molecular identifiers were carried by the TCR beta cDNA libraries. Between roughly 1 and 10 million T cells gave rise to 500,000 to 650,000 cDNA molecules. TCRdb reprocessed the PCR reads with MiXCR, giving one entry per CDR3 protein. The sample carries about 540,000 distinct CDR3 sequences, around 31% recorded once. Regarding this clonotype: Antigen: not known.

Sequencing was done on a sample of blood. This receptor was obtained from a girl younger than 18 with multiple sclerosis.

The CDR3 DNA sequence: TGCAGTGCTATCGCAGCGGGGGGCACAGATACGCAGTATTTT. Protein sequence: CSAIAAGGTDTQYF. The V call is TRBV20-1, the J call TRBJ2-3, with 8 bases identical to TRBD2. With V trimmed by 4 bases and J by 1 base, 4 bases remained unmatched. The germline gives CDR1 DFQATT, CDR2 SNEGSKA (reference sequence). The CDR3 spans 14 residues.